This T cell receptor (beta chain) comes out of a study of regulatory T cells in long-lasting Graves disease. Study-wide results and caveats: With persistent disease, TRBV28, TRBJ1-2 and TRBJ2-5 were the favored segments. New patients shared fewer than 1,000 public clonotypes, and persistent patients shared more, with 2,741.

With iRepertoire HTBI primers and Arm-PCR of CDR3 regions, TCR beta libraries were built. TCRdb analysed the multiplex PCR reads with MiXCR anew, one entry per CDR3 protein. The sample includes approximately 400,000 distinct CDR3 sequences, 15% of them seen just once. Time point: newly diagnosed GD, antithyroid drugs for less than 3 months. The TCR library used RNA extracted from PBMCs. In this sample, this clonotype turned up many times. What it recognizes is unknown. Germline CDR1 reads MDHEN; CDR2 reads SYDVKM. V dropped 8 bases and J dropped 0; count of bases not matched to a gene: 3. This CDR3 has 14 residues. The data were also submitted as part of a second study, on T cells in Graves' hyperthyroidism and ophthalmopathy.

This specimen was peripheral blood mononuclear cells (PBMCs), taken at new diagnosis, from a patient treated with antithyroid drugs. The gene calls are TRBV28 and TRBJ2-1; 8 nucleotides match TRBD2. The sequence was obtained from a woman in her twenties or thirties with Graves disease. CDR3 bases: TGTGCCAGCGCACTAGCGGACTCCTACAATGAGCAGTTCTTC. Translated: CASALADSYNEQFF.